This T cell receptor (beta chain) was obtained from a study of CD8 T cells in ankylosing spondylitis. General observations from the study: Clones linked with disease were CD8+ and fairly uncommon in the peripheral blood. Disease-associated clones were reportedly significantly overrepresented in matched ankylosing spondylitis synovial fluid. Among TCR beta sequences, a motif of about 8 highly homologous variants appeared characteristic of ankylosing spondylitis blood. Earlier reports found some motif variants in synovial fluid and blood in reactive arthritis.

Notes on this clonotype: As yet, its antigen is unknown.

Generation of TCR beta libraries employed quantitative 5'-RACE incorporating molecular barcodes. One entry per CDR3 protein results from TCRdb running MiXCR on the 5' RACE reads. The sample lists about 500,000 distinct CDR3 sequences; 5.3% were seen once. With 4 bases clipped from V and 6 bases from J, the junction kept 6 bases outside the gene matches. Germline CDR1 is SGHRS and CDR2 is YFSETQ. The CDR3 is 14 residues long. Sequencing was performed on blood, either unsorted or a sorted T cell fraction (not recorded which). The sequence came from a male donor with ankylosing spondylitis. The chain recombines TRBV5-1 with TRBJ1-3; the match to TRBD1 covers 8 bases. The CDR3, as DNA: TGCGCCAGCAGCGCAACAGGGGGTCCAAACACCATATATTTT. Translating gives CASSATGGPNTIYF. Based on the CDR3 plus reference TRBV5-1 and TRBJ1-3, the full variable domain is KAGVTQTPRYLIKTRGQQVTLSCSPISGHRSVSWYQQTPGQGLQFLFEYFSETQRNKGNFPGRFSGRQFSNSRSEMNVSTLELGDSALYLCASSATGGPNTIYFGEGSWLTVV.